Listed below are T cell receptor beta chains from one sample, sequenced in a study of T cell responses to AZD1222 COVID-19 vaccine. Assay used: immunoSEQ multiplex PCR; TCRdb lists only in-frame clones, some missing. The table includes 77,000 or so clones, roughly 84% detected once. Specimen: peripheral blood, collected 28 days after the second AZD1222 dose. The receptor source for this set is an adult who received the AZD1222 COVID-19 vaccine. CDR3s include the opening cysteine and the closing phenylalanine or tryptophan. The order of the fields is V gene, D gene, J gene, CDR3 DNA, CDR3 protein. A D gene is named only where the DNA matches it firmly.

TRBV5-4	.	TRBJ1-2	TGTGCCAGCAGCTGGGTAGGCGTACCCTATGGCTACACCTTC	CASSWVGVPYGYTF
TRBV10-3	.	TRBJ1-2	TGTGCCATGAGTGGGGGGGATGGCTACACCTTC	CAMSGGDGYTF
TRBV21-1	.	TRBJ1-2	TGTCTCCCAGACACGAGTGGCTATGGCTACACCTTC	CLPDTSGYGYTF
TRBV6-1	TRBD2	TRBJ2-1	TGTGCCAGCAGTGAAGGTGGACTAGCGGGGGCCGAGCAGTTCTTC	CASSEGGLAGAEQFF
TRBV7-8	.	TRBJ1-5	TGTGCCAGCAGCTTAGACAGGGTTAGAAATCAGCCCCAGCATTTT	CASSLDRVRNQPQHF
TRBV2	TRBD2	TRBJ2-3	TGTGCCAGCAGTCGACGGACTAGCAGAAGGTCAGATACGCAGTATTTT	CASSRRTSRRSDTQYF
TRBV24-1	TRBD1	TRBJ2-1	TGTGCCACCAGTGGAAACAGGGGGTACGATGAGCAGTTCTTC	CATSGNRGYDEQFF
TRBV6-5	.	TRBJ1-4	TGTGCCAGCAGTATCGGCCTGGGCGAAAAACTGTTTTTT	CASSIGLGEKLFF
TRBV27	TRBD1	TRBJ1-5	TGTGCCAGCAGTGGAGGGACAGCCATCCAGCCCCAGCATTTT	CASSGGTAIQPQHF
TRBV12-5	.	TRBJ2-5	TGTGCTAGTGGTCCAAGGGGTGGTGAAGAGACCCAGTACTTC	CASGPRGGEETQYF
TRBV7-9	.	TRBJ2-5	TGTGCCAGCAGCTTAGGCCCCCGGCAGGCGCAAGAGACCCAGTACTTC	CASSLGPRQAQETQYF
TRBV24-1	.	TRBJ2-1	TGTGCCACCAGTGCCCAGGGACTCTCCTACAATGAGCAGTTCTTC	CATSAQGLSYNEQFF
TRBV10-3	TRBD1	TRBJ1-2	TGTGCCATCAGTGATGGGGACAGGCTCGCTGGTGGCTACACCTTC	CAISDGDRLAGGYTF
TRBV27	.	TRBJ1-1	TGTGCCAGCAGTTTAATCGGAAGATCTGAAGCTTTCTTT	CASSLIGRSEAFF
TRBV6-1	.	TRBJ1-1	TGTGCCAGCAGTGAAGAGGGTGAACCTGAAGCTTTCTTT	CASSEEGEPEAFF
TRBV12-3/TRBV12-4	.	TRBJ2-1	TGTGCCAGCAGTTTCGCGGGCCACAATGAGCAGTTCTTC	CASSFAGHNEQFF
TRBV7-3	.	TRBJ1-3	TGTGCCAGCAGCTGTTGGGCGGGGAGCTCTGGAAACACCATATATTTT	CASSCWAGSSGNTIYF
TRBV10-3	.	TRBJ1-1	TGTGCCATCAGTGATAAGGAGTCGAACACTGAAGCTTTCTTT	CAISDKESNTEAFF
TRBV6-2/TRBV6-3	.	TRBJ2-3	TGTGCCAGCAGTTACACAGCTCCAGATACGCAGTATTTT	CASSYTAPDTQYF
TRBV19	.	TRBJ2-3	TGTGCCAGTAGCGTCCGAATTTGGGGGGATACGCAGTATTTT	CASSVRIWGDTQYF
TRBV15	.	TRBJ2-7	TGTGCCACCAGCAGAGAGGGCGGCTACGAGCAGTACTTC	CATSREGGYEQYF
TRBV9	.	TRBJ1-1	TGTGCCAGCAGCGTAGGGGAAACTGAAGCTTTCTTT	CASSVGETEAFF
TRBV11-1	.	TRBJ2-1	TGTGCCAGCAGCTCCACCCGGGGCCTCAATGAGCAGTTCTTC	CASSSTRGLNEQFF
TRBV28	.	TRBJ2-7	TGTGCCAGCAGTTTATACCCGGGACCCTACGAGCAGTACTTC	CASSLYPGPYEQYF